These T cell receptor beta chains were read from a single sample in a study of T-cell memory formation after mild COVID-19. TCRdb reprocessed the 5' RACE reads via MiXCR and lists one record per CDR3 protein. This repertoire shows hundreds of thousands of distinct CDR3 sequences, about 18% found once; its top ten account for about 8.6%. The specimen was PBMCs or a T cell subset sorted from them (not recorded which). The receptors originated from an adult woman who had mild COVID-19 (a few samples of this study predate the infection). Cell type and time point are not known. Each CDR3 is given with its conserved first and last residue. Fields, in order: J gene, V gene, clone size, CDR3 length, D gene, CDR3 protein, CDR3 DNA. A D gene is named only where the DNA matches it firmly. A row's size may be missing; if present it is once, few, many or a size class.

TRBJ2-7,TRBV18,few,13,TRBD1,CASSRGQGHRQYF,TGTGCCAGCTCACGGGGACAGGGTCATCGGCAGTACTTC
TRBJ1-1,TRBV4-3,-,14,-,CASSHQTENTEAFF,TGCGCCAGCAGCCATCAGACAGAGAACACTGAAGCTTTCTTT
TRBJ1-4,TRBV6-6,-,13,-,CASSLTGPEKLFF,TGTGCCAGCAGCTTAACAGGGCCGGAAAAACTGTTTTTT
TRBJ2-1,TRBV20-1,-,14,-,CSARRKTRNNEQFF,TGCAGTGCTAGAAGAAAAACTCGCAACAATGAGCAGTTCTTC
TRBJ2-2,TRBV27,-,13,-,CASSAPNTGELFF,TGTGCCAGCAGTGCACCGAACACCGGGGAGCTGTTTTTT
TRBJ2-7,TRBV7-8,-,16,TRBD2,CASSSLGLAGTYEQYF,TGTGCCAGCAGCTCACTTGGGTTAGCGGGAACCTACGAGCAGTACTTC
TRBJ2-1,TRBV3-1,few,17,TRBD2,CASSQVTSGATYNEQFF,TGTGCCAGCAGCCAAGTCACTAGCGGGGCAACCTACAATGAGCAGTTCTTC
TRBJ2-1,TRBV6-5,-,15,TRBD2,CASQEAGGASNEQFF,TGTGCCAGCCAAGAGGCCGGGGGGGCCTCCAATGAGCAGTTCTTC
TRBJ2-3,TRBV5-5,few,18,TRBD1,CASSPIGQGGSSTDTQYF,TGTGCCAGCAGCCCAATAGGACAGGGCGGTAGTAGCACAGATACGCAGTATTTT
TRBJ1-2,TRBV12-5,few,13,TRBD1,CASGNGQGSGYTF,TGTGCTAGTGGCAACGGACAGGGGAGCGGCTACACCTTC
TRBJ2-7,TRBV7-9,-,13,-,CASSLVASYEQYF,TGTGCCAGCAGCTTAGTAGCTTCCTACGAGCAGTACTTC